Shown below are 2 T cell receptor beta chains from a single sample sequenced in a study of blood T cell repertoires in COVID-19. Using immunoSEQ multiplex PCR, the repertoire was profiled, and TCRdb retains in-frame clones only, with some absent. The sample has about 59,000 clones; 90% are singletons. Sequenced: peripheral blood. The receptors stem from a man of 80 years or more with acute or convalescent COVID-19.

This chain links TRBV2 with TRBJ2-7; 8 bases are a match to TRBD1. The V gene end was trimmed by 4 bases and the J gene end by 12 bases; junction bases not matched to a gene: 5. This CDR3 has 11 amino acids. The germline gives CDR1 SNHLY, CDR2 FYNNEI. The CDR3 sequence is CASSAQGVPYF. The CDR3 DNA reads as TGTGCCAGCAGTGCACAGGGGGTTCCGTACTTC.

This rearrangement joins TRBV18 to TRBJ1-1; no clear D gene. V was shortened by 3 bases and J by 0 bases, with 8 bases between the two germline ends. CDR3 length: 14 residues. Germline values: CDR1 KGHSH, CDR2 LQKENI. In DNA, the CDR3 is TGTGCCAGCTCACCGGGAGCTCTGAACACTGAAGCTTTCTTT. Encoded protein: CASSPGALNTEAFF.